This T cell receptor beta chain emerged from a study of blood T cell repertoires in COVID-19. Turning to the study itself: From the United States, Italy and Spain came samples of acute and convalescent COVID-19.

Germline V CDR1 and CDR2: KGHSH, LQKENI. Trimming removed 4 bases from V and 4 bases from J; junction bases left unmatched: 14. The CDR3 loop spans 18 amino acids. In the original analysis: Estimation of nucleated cell counts was performed using reference gene primer amplification. Some clones are missing from TCRdb's copy, which holds only in-frame ones; the method was immunoSEQ multiplex PCR. Clone size and V and J calls were adopted from that table, with D and trimming inferred from the DNA. The sample holds 150,000 or so clones; roughly 88% are singletons and the top ten take over 8%. The sequenced sample consisted of peripheral blood. The clonotype was recovered from a woman between 45 and 60 years old with acute or convalescent COVID-19. The chain couples TRBV18 to TRBJ1-3, with 9 nucleotides matching TRBD1. CDR3 loop: CASSLTITRDRDGNTIYF. The CDR3 nucleotides read TGTGCCAGCTCACTTACAATTACCCGGGACAGGGACGGAAACACCATATATTTT. Supplemented by reference TRBV18 and TRBJ1-3, the full variable domain reads NAGVMQNPRHLVRRRGQEARLRCSPMKGHSHVYWYRQLPEEGLKFMVYLQKENIIDESGMPKERFSAEFPKEGPSILRIQQVVRGDSAAYFCASSLTITRDRDGNTIYFGEGSWLTVV.